The rows below give T cell receptor beta chains drawn from one sample of a study of T cells in Graves' hyperthyroidism and ophthalmopathy. TCRdb itself ran the multiplex PCR reads through MiXCR, one entry per CDR3 protein. In the table there are fewer than 400,000 distinct CDR3 sequences, about an eighth of which are singletons. The specimen was blood. The receptors originated from a man over 45 with Graves' ophthalmopathy. CDR3s include the opening cysteine and the closing phenylalanine or tryptophan. The order of the fields is CDR3 protein, CDR3 DNA, D gene, V gene, clone size, J gene. A D gene is named only where the DNA matches it firmly. A clone size is listed for some rows: how often the clone was seen (once, few, many), or a class if it is expanded.

CASSQDWWTDTQYF	TGCGCCAGCAGCCAAGATTGGTGGACAGATACGCAGTATTTT	-	TRBV4-1	-	TRBJ2-3
CASSYSSLLQETQYF	TGTGCCAGCAGTTACTCGAGTTTACTCCAAGAGACCCAGTACTTC	-	TRBV6-6	many	TRBJ2-5
CASSPDVVHSPLHF	TGTGCCAGCAGCCCCGATGTGGTTCACTCACCCCTCCACTTT	-	TRBV11-2	-	TRBJ1-6
CAGRGYTF	TGTGCGGGGAGGGGCTACACCTTC	-	TRBV9	few	TRBJ1-2
CSVELSGGSYNEQFF	TGCAGCGTTGAACTTAGCGGAGGCTCCTACAATGAGCAGTTCTTC	-	TRBV29-1	few	TRBJ2-1
CASSIPGATYGYTF	TGTGCCAGTAGTATACCGGGGGCGACCTATGGCTACACCTTC	-	TRBV19	-	TRBJ1-2
CASETAGYYEQFF	TGTGCCAGCGAGACCGCAGGGTACTATGAGCAGTTCTTC	-	TRBV28	many	TRBJ2-1
CASSPGPHHF	TGTGCCAGCTCACCGGGCCCCCATCACTTT	-	TRBV18	-	TRBJ1-5
CASRYREGSYNEQFF	TGTGCCAGCAGGTACAGGGAGGGATCCTACAATGAGCAGTTCTTC	-	TRBV2	many	TRBJ2-1
CATTPGSSNYGYTF	TGTGCCACCACCCCAGGGTCCTCCAACTATGGCTACACCTTC	-	TRBV2	many	TRBJ1-2
CASSQASTSAPSYEQYF	TGTGCCAGCAGCCAAGCAAGTACTAGCGCTCCCTCCTACGAGCAGTACTTC	TRBD2	TRBV3-1	many	TRBJ2-7
CASSPRNDYEQYF	TGTGCCAGTAGTCCCAGGAACGACTACGAGCAGTACTTC	-	TRBV19	-	TRBJ2-7
CASSQGTGGGETQYF	TGTGCCAGCAGCCAAGGGACAGGGGGCGGGGAGACCCAGTACTTC	TRBD1	TRBV3-1	few	TRBJ2-5
CASNPKGRYNEQFF	TGTGCCAGCAACCCGAAAGGAAGATACAATGAGCAGTTCTTC	-	TRBV27	few	TRBJ2-1
CSVEDRRGQVLNQPQHF	TGCAGCGTTGAAGATAGGAGGGGACAGGTCCTCAATCAGCCCCAGCATTTT	TRBD1	TRBV29-1	many	TRBJ1-5
CASSLTSGTITDTQYF	TGTGCCAGCAGCTTAACTAGCGGAACCATCACAGATACGCAGTATTTT	TRBD2	TRBV13	few	TRBJ2-3
CASSLVPGSKRPNTGELFF	TGTGCCAGCAGCTTAGTTCCGGGATCCAAGCGCCCAAACACCGGGGAGCTGTTTTTT	-	TRBV7-9	few	TRBJ2-2
CASSFRGGSTEAFF	TGTGCCAGCAGTTTTAGGGGAGGTAGCACTGAAGCTTTCTTT	-	TRBV28	many	TRBJ1-1
CASSPYDRVYTEAFF	TGTGCCAGCAGTCCCTATGACAGGGTATACACTGAAGCTTTCTTT	TRBD1	TRBV27	-	TRBJ1-1
CASMRGLNSPLHF	TGTGCCAGCATGAGGGGGTTGAATTCACCCCTCCACTTT	-	TRBV12-3/TRBV12-4	many	TRBJ1-6
CASSQASIRFF	TGTGCCAGCAGCCAAGCGTCTATCCGGTTCTTC	-	TRBV3-1	many	TRBJ2-1
CASSLVGRAQQFF	TGTGCTAGCAGCTTAGTTGGACGGGCTCAGCAGTTCTTC	-	TRBV7-7	-	TRBJ2-1